The source of this T cell receptor beta chain is a study of CXCR3-negative and CXCR3-positive naive CD8 T cells. About this clonotype: Antigen unknown.

Study-level results: Hydrophobicity of TRB CDR3s was greater in CXCR3-positive naive cells than in CXCR3-negative naive cells.

5' RACE that incorporated UMI labels was used to prepare the TRB cDNA libraries. TCRdb re-called the 5' RACE reads and gives one entry per CDR3 protein, without DNA. The listing records 6,000 or so distinct CDR3 sequences. Sequencing input: naive CXCR3+ CD8+ T cells from blood. The sample's subset: CD45RO-CCR7+CD27+CD95- naive CD8+ T cells expressing CXCR3 (TNR3+). This clonotype was obtained from a human donor in good health. Some clones in this sample may be carry-over from other donors' samples.

CDR3 sequence reads: CSVSHRDGAFF. The rearrangement uses TRBV29-1 and TRBJ1-1; TCRdb's D gene call, TRBD1, goes unchecked for lack of DNA. The CDR3 runs to 11 residues. Germline V gives CDR1 SQVTM, CDR2 ANQGSEA.